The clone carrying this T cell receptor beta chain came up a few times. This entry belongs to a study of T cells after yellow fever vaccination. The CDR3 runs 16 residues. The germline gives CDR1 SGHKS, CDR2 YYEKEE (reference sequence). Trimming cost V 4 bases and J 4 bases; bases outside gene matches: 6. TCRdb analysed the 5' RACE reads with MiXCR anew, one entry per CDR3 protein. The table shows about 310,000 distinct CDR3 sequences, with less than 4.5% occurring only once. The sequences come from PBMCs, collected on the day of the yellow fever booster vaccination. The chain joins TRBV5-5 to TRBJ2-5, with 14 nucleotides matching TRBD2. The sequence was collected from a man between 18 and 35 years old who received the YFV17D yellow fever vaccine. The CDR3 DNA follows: TGTGCCAGCAGCATAAGACTAGCGGGGGGGCCAGAGACCCAGTACTTC. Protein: CASSIRLAGGPETQYF. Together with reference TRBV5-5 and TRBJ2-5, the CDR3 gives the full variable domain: DAGVTQSPTHLIKTRGQQVTLRCSPISGHKSVSWYQQVLGQGPQFIFQYYEKEERGRGNFPDRFSARQFPNYSSELNVNALLLGDSALYLCASSIRLAGGPETQYFGPGTRLLVL.